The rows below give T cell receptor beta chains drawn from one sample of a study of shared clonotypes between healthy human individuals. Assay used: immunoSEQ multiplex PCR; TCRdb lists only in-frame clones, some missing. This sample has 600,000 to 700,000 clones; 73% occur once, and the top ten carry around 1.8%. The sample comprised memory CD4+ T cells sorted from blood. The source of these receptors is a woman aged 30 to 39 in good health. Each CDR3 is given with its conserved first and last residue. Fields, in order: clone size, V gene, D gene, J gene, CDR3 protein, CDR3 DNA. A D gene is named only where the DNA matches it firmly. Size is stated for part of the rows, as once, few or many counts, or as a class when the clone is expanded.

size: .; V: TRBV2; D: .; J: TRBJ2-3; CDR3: CASTWRGTTDTQYF; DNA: TGTGCCAGCACCTGGCGTGGCACCACAGATACGCAGTATTTT
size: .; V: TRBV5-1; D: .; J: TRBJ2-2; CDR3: CASSRKDPDRNTGELFF; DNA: TGCGCCAGCAGCCGCAAAGACCCCGACAGGAACACCGGGGAGCTGTTTTTT
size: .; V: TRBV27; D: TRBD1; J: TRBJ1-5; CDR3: CASRGTGYQPQHF; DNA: TGTGCCAGCAGGGGGACAGGGTATCAGCCCCAGCATTTT
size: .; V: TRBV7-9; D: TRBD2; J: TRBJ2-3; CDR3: CASSLLLGGSTDTQYF; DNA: TGTGCCAGCAGCTTACTTCTGGGAGGGAGCACAGATACGCAGTATTTT
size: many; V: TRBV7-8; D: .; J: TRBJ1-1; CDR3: CASSLLRHPAFF; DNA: TGTGCCAGCAGCTTACTTAGGCATCCAGCTTTCTTT
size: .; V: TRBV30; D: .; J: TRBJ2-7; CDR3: CAWRRTTGGSYEQYF; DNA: TGTGCCTGGAGGAGGACTACAGGAGGGAGCTACGAGCAGTACTTC
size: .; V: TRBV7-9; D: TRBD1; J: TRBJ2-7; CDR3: CASSLEPGQGLYEQYF; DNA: TGTGCCAGCAGCCTAGAGCCGGGACAGGGACTATACGAGCAGTACTTC
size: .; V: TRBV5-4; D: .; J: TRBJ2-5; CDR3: CASSLGLAGETQYF; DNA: TGTGCCAGCAGCTTGGGCCTAGCTGGGGAGACCCAGTACTTC
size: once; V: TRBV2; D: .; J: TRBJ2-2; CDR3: CASRRDTGELFF; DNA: TGTGCCAGCCGGAGGGACACCGGGGAGCTGTTTTTT
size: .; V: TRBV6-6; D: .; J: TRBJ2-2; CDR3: CASSVRNTGELFF; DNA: TGTGCCAGCAGTGTGCGGAACACCGGGGAGCTGTTTTTT
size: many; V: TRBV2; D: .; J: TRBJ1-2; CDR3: CASSERGSNYGYTF; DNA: TGTGCCAGCAGTGAACGGGGCTCTAACTATGGCTACACCTTC
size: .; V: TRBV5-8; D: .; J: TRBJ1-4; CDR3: CASSLAGRINEKLFF; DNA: TGTGCCAGCAGCTTGGCGGGACGGATTAATGAAAAACTGTTTTTT
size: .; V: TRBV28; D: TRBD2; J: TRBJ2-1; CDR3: CASTVAGGPGNEQFF; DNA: TGTGCCAGCACCGTAGCGGGAGGGCCGGGCAATGAGCAGTTCTTC
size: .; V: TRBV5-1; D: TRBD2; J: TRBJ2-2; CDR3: CASSGPPSGTGELFF; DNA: TGCGCCAGCAGCGGCCCACCTAGCGGCACCGGGGAGCTGTTTTTT
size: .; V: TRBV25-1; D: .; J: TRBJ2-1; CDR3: CASTSYTNRDDSFNEQFF; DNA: TGTGCCAGCACCTCCTACACGAACCGGGACGACAGTTTCAATGAGCAGTTCTTC
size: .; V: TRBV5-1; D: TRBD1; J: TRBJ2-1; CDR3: CASFAGTGSYNEQFF; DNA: TGCGCCAGCTTTGCCGGGACAGGCTCCTACAATGAGCAGTTCTTC
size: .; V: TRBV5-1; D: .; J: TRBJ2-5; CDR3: CASSPQHETQYF; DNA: TGCGCCAGCAGCCCCCAGCACGAGACCCAGTACTTC
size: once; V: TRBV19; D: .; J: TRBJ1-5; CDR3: CASRLTHQPQHF; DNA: TGTGCCAGTAGATTGACCCATCAGCCCCAGCATTTT
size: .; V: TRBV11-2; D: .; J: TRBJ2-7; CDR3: CASSEQAIPSYEQYF; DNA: TGTGCCAGCAGCGAGCAGGCCATCCCATCCTACGAGCAGTACTTC
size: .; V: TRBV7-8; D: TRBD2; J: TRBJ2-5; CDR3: CASSPGAGRETQYF; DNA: TGTGCCAGCAGTCCCGGAGCGGGAAGGGAGACCCAGTACTTC
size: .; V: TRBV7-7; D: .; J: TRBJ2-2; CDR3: CASSSTANTGELFF; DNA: TGTGCCAGCAGCTCGACAGCAAACACCGGGGAGCTGTTTTTT
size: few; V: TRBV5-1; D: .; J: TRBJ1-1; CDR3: CASSLEVNTEAFF; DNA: TGCGCCAGCAGCCTGGAAGTGAACACTGAAGCTTTCTTT
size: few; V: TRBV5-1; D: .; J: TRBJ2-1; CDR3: CASSSGQEGYNEQFF; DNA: TGCGCCAGCAGCTCCGGACAGGAGGGGTACAATGAGCAGTTCTTC
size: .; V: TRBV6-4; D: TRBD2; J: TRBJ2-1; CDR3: CASSDSKTSGRADNEQFF; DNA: TGTGCCAGCAGTGACTCGAAGACTAGCGGGAGGGCCGACAATGAGCAGTTCTTC
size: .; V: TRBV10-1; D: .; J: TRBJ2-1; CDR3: CASSETTLSDEQFF; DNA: TGCGCCAGCAGTGAAACGACACTCAGCGATGAGCAGTTCTTC
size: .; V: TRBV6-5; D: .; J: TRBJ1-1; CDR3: CASSVDWGMNTEAFF; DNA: TGTGCCAGCAGTGTCGACTGGGGTATGAACACTGAAGCTTTCTTT
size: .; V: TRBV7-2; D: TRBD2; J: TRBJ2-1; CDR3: CASSQTSGSYNEQFF; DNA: TGTGCCAGCAGCCAGACTAGCGGGAGCTACAATGAGCAGTTCTTC
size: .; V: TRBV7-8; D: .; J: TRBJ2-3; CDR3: CASSLAGGGADTQYF; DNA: TGTGCCAGCAGCTTAGCGGGAGGGGGAGCAGATACGCAGTATTTT
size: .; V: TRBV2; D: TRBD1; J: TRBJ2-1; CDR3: CAKGQGLGEQFF; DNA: TGTGCCAAGGGACAGGGACTCGGTGAGCAGTTCTTC
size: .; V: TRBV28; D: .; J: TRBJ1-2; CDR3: CASTEQGRYGYTF; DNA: TGTGCCAGCACCGAACAGGGCCGCTATGGCTACACCTTC
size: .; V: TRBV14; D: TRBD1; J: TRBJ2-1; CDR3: CASSQAGTGGTSGFSSYNEQFF; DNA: TGTGCCAGCAGCCAGGCCGGGACAGGGGGCACTAGCGGTTTTAGCTCCTACAATGAGCAGTTCTTC
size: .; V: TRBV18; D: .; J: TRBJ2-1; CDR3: CASSSQSRDEQFF; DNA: TGTGCCAGCTCATCCCAGTCCAGGGATGAGCAGTTCTTC
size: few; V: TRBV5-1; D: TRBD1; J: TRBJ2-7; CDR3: CASSVGTDLYEQYF; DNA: TGCGCCAGCAGCGTCGGGACAGACCTCTACGAGCAGTACTTC
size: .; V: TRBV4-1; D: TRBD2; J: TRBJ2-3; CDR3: CASSQGPQGPAGGPTDTQYF; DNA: TGCGCCAGCAGCCAAGGCCCGCAGGGCCCAGCGGGAGGGCCCACAGATACGCAGTATTTT
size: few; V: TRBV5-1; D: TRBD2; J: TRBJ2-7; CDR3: CASSLGGSSYEQYF; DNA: TGCGCCAGCAGCTTGGGCGGGAGCTCCTACGAGCAGTACTTC
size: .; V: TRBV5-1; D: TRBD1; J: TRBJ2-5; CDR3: CASSRIGTEETQYF; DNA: TGCGCCAGCAGCCGGATCGGGACAGAAGAGACCCAGTACTTC
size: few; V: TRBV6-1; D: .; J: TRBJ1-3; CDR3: CASSEYRVFSGNTIYF; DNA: TGTGCCAGCAGTGAATACAGGGTCTTCTCTGGAAACACCATATATTTT
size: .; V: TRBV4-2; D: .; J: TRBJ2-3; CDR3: CASSPLTSGSTDTQYF; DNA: TGTGCCAGCAGCCCCCTCACGAGCGGTAGCACAGATACGCAGTATTTT
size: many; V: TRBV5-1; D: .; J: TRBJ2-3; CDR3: CASSLGQPSSTDTQYF; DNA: TGCGCCAGCAGCCTCGGACAGCCCAGTAGCACAGATACGCAGTATTTT
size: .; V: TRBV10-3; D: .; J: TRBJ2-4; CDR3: CAISESWDTSKNIQYF; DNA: TGTGCCATCAGTGAGTCTTGGGATACTTCCAAAAACATTCAGTACTTC
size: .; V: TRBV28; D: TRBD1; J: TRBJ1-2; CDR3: CASTSPTGGEYGYTF; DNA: TGTGCCAGCACCTCCCCGACAGGGGGCGAATATGGCTACACCTTC
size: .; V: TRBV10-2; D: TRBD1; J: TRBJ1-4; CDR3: CASSVQGVGKLFF; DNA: TGCGCCAGCAGTGTTCAGGGGGTCGGAAAACTGTTTTTT
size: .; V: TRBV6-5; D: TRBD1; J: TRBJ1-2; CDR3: CASSLQGAGGYTF; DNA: TGTGCCAGCAGTTTACAGGGGGCAGGGGGCTACACCTTC